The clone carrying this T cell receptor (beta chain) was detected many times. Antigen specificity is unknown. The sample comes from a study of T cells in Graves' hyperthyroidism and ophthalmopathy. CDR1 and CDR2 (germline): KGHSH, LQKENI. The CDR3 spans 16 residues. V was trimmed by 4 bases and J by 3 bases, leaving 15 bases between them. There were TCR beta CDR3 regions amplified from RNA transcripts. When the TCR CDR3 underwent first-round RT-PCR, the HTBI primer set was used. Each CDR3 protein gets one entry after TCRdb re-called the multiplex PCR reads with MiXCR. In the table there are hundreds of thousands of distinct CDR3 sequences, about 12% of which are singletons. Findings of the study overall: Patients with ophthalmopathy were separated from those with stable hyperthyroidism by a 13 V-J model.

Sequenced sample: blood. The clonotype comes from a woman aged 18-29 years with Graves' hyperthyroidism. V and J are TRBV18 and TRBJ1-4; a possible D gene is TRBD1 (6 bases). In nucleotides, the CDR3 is TGTGCCAGCTCACTAACCGGGGGCGCACCTAATGAAAAACTGTTTTTT. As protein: CASSLTGGAPNEKLFF.